The 2 T cell receptor beta chains below come from one sample, sequenced in a study of PD-1 blockade in mismatch repair-deficient tumors. Measured with immunoSEQ multiplex PCR; TCRdb has only the in-frame clones, and not every one. The table shows 100,000 or so clones, with approximately 83% occurring only once. The sample was peripheral blood, taken roughly 35 weeks after starting pembrolizumab. These receptors all come from an adult with mismatch repair-deficient cancer.

The chain is built from TRBV6-5 and TRBJ2-7, with D possibly matching TRBD1 (5 bases). CDR3 length: 12 residues. Germline loops: CDR1 MNHEY, CDR2 SVGAGI. Trimming cost V 0 bases and J 6 bases, with 6 bases left between them. The CDR3 here is CASSYSGVEQYF. In DNA, the CDR3 is TGTGCCAGCAGTTACTCAGGGGTCGAGCAGTACTTC.

The chain links TRBV18 to TRBJ2-5; 12 nucleotides match TRBD1. J was trimmed by 5 bases and V by 5 bases; bases with no gene match: 6. CDR1 and CDR2 from the germline V gene are KGHSH and LQKENI. The CDR3 is 15 residues long. The DNA of the CDR3 is TGTGCCAGCTCATACGGGACAGGGGGCACCGAGACCCAGTACTTC. This gives the protein CASSYGTGGTETQYF.